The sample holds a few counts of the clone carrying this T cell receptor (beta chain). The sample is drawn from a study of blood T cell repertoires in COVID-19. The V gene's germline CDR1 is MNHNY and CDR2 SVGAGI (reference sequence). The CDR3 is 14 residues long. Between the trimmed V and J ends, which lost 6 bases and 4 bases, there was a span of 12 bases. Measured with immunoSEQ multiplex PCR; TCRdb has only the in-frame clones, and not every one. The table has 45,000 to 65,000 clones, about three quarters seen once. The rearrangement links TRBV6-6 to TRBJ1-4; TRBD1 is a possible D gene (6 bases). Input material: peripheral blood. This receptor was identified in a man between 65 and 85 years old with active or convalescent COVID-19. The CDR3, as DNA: TGTGCCAGCAGACAGGGAAACTATAATGAAAAACTGTTTTTT. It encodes CASRQGNYNEKLFF.